The 17 T cell receptor beta chains below were found in one sample sequenced in a study of blood T cells in healthy people across ages (dated by TCRdb to the mid-2010s). The receptor library was made with 5' RACE. Instrument on record: Illumina HiSeq 2500. The second PCR ran for roughly 7 to 11 cycles and used a J-beta primer mix along with a sample-barcoded 5' primer. Starting from the raw public reads, TCRdb applied fastp trimming at Q25, assembled clones with MiXCR and retained in-frame beta chains. Duplicate CDR3 protein sequences are folded into a single record with the most common DNA and genes. In this sample the table shows 1.5 million to 2 million distinct CDR3 sequences, approximately 28% of which occur a single time. The ten largest clonotypes hold approximately 7.7% of the sample. The sequenced sample was blood. All receptors come from a woman aged 25 to 45 in good health.

The chain employs TRBV28 and TRBJ1-5; D is perhaps TRBD1 (5 bases). Trimming shortened V by 5 bases and J by 2 bases, and 25 bases separated the two germline ends. There are 19 residues in the CDR3. Germline CDR1 and CDR2: MDHEN and SYDVKM. The DNA of the CDR3 is TGTGCCAGCAGTCCCCCCCTCGGGACGACTTTGATAGGCAATCAGCCCCAGCATTTT. It yields the protein CASSPPLGTTLIGNQPQHF.

The CDR3 DNA reads as TGTGCCAGCAGCCGTATGACTAGGGATGTCTACGAGCAGTACTTC. Translating it yields CASSRMTRDVYEQYF. This chain joins TRBV6-5 and TRBJ2-4; weak D call: TRBD2 (6 bases). The DNA matches TRBJ2-7 better at its end, which makes the J call doubtful. Looked up from germline, CDR1 is MNHEY and CDR2 is SVGAGI. The CDR3 is made up of 15 amino acids.

This rearrangement joins TRBV2 to TRBJ1-1, with D hard to call. Germline V lookup: CDR1 SNHLY, CDR2 FYNNEI. The CDR3 runs to 14 residues. V lost 4 bases to trimming and J lost 1 base, with 10 bases between them. The CDR3 DNA sequence: TGTGCCAGCAGTGTCTACCCCCGGAACACTGAAGCTTTCTTT. Protein product: CASSVYPRNTEAFF.

This clonotype was recorded many times. The CDR3, as DNA: TGCGCCAGCAGCCGGAGGACAGGGGAGGAGACCCAGTACTTC. Protein: CASSRRTGEETQYF. The chain joins TRBV5-1 to TRBJ2-5, with 9 nucleotides matching TRBD1. CDR3 length: 14 residues. The V and J ends lost 4 bases and 5 bases, in that order; junction bases with no gene match: 6. Germline V lookup: CDR1 SGHRS, CDR2 YFSETQ.

The sample holds a few counts of this clonotype. The chain couples TRBV28 to TRBJ1-2, with D perhaps matching TRBD1 (5 bases). Trimming stripped 6 bases from V and 4 bases from J, with 15 bases between. This CDR3 comprises 14 residues. CDR1 MDHEN and CDR2 SYDVKM come from the germline V gene. CDR3 DNA: TGTGCCAGCAGATCACAGGCCGCGGGCTATGGCTACACCTTC. This codes for CASRSQAAGYGYTF.

This clonotype has a handful of counts. The V gene is TRBV20-1, the J gene TRBJ2-3; D is unresolved. Germline V CDR1 and CDR2: DFQATT, SNEGSKA (reference sequence). The CDR3 extends over 14 amino acids. Deletions cut 2 bases from V and 6 bases from J, with 15 bases between. CDR3 bases: TGCAGTGCTAGACGACCGGGCCCTGGGGATACGCAGTATTTT. This sequence encodes CSARRPGPGDTQYF.

This clonotype was counted at least ten times. The chain carries TRBV12-3 or TRBV12-4 and TRBJ2-1; D gene unclear. The V and J ends lost 3 bases and 2 bases respectively, with 8 bases between them. This CDR3 contains 14 residues. The CDR3: CASSFMYTYNEQFF. The DNA for the CDR3 is TGTGCCAGCAGTTTTATGTACACCTACAATGAGCAGTTCTTC.

This clonotype turned up a few times. Possible read error: a much larger clone is one base away. CDR3: CSVCLGPVGSNQPQHF. The DNA of the CDR3 is TGCAGCGTCTGCCTCGGACCGGTGGGGAGCAATCAGCCCCAGCATTTT. The rearrangement links TRBV29-1 to TRBJ1-5; D call uncertain. Germline CDR1 and CDR2: SQVTM and ANQGSEA. The CDR3 spans 16 residues. V dropped 6 bases and J dropped 1 base, with 19 bases sitting between them. The whole variable domain, remainder taken from reference TRBV29-1 and TRBJ1-5, is SAVISQKPSRDICQRGTSLTIQCQVDSQVTMMFWYRQQPGQSLTLIATANQGSEATYESGFVIDKFPISRPNLTFSTLTVSNMSPEDSSIYLCSVCLGPVGSNQPQHFGDGTRLSIL.

The DNA of the CDR3 is TGTACCAGCAGCTTAGTCATTAGCGGGGGGGAAAGCTCCTACAATGAGCAGTTCTTC. Translating gives CTSSLVISGGESSYNEQFF. This chain joins TRBV7-2 and TRBJ2-1; 11 bases are a match to TRBD2. The V gene's germline CDR1 is SGHTA and CDR2 FQGNSA. The CDR3 sequence is 19 residues long. The J segment lost 0 bases and the V segment lost 1 base, leaving 8 bases of the junction unmatched.

The chain employs TRBV10-3 and TRBJ2-5, with unresolved D. The germline CDR1 and CDR2 sequences are ENHRY and SYGVKD. The germline V and J ends were trimmed by 4 bases and 5 bases, with 14 bases remaining between them. The CDR3 runs to 14 residues. The CDR3 protein is CAISVSEKRETQYF. As DNA, the CDR3 is TGTGCCATCAGTGTGTCGGAAAAGAGGGAGACCCAGTACTTC.

The chain links TRBV5-1 to TRBJ2-7; D might be TRBD2 (5 bases). CDR3 length: 16 amino acids. V dropped 0 bases and J dropped 0 bases, with 13 bases sitting between them. The germline V gene encodes CDR1 SGHRS and CDR2 YFSETQ. The CDR3 DNA reads as TGCGCCAGCAGCTTGGGGGCGGGCGCAAGCTCCTACGAGCAGTACTTC. As protein: CASSLGAGASSYEQYF.

This clonotype came up many times. This sequence joins TRBV5-1 and TRBJ2-4; TRBD2 agrees at 9 bases. The length of the CDR3 is 16 residues. Germline V CDR1 and CDR2: SGHRS, YFSETQ. Trimming took 7 bases from V and 6 from J; bases not matched to a gene: 14. The CDR3 here is CASAPRRGGGVNIQYF. CDR3 DNA sequence: TGCGCCAGCGCCCCTCGGCGGGGCGGGGGGGTAAACATTCAGTACTTC. Drawing the rest from reference TRBV5-1 and TRBJ2-4, the complete variable domain is KAGVTQTPRYLIKTRGQQVTLSCSPISGHRSVSWYQQTPGQGLQFLFEYFSETQRNKGNFPGRFSGRQFSNSRSEMNVSTLELGDSALYLCASAPRRGGGVNIQYFGAGTRLSVL.

The chain recombines TRBV20-1 with TRBJ1-1, with D hard to call. The germline V gene has CDR1 DFQATT and CDR2 SNEGSKA (reference sequence). The V end was cut by 0 bases, the J end by 0 bases, with 14 bases between. CDR3 size: 16 residues. CDR3 nucleotide sequence: TGCAGTGCTAGAGATAAGCGCGGAGCCGTGAACACTGAAGCTTTCTTT. Encoded protein: CSARDKRGAVNTEAFF.

This rearrangement joins TRBV12-3 or TRBV12-4 to TRBJ2-3, with D perhaps matching TRBD1 (5 bases). The CDR3 runs to 13 residues. The V end was cut by 8 bases, the J end by 2 bases, with 11 bases between. The CDR3 nucleotides read TGTGCCAGCCGAGACAGTCCCACAGATACGCAGTATTTT. Its protein product is CASRDSPTDTQYF.

This sequence joins TRBV12-3 or TRBV12-4 and TRBJ2-3; perhaps TRBD2 as D (5 bases). Trimming took off 5 bases at V and 4 bases at J, with 16 bases between the two ends. This CDR3 is built from 15 residues. CDR3 in amino acids: CASSGAGASPDTQYF. CDR3 bases: TGTGCCAGCAGTGGAGCCGGAGCTAGCCCAGATACGCAGTATTTT.

About this clonotype itself: At one boundary the junction diverges from the germline segment, which might be a read error. The chain links TRBV5-1 to TRBJ2-1; possibly TRBD1 or TRBD2 for D (7 bases each). The CDR3 has 16 residues. CDR1 and CDR2 (germline): SGHRS, YFSETQ. As DNA, the CDR3 is TGCGCCGGCAGCTTTAGCGGGCAGGGGGACGGGGGTGAGCAGTTCTTC. Translating gives CAGSFSGQGDGGEQFF.

This clonotype was recorded once. This chain uses TRBV5-1 with TRBJ2-7, with D perhaps TRBD1 or TRBD2 (5 bases each). This CDR3 comprises 14 residues. V gave up 0 bases and J gave up 7 bases, with 14 bases separating them. Germline V lookup: CDR1 SGHRS, CDR2 YFSETQ. This CDR3 is CASSLGSRGNEQYF. DNA for the CDR3: TGCGCCAGCAGCTTGGGAAGTCGGGGCAATGAGCAGTACTTC.